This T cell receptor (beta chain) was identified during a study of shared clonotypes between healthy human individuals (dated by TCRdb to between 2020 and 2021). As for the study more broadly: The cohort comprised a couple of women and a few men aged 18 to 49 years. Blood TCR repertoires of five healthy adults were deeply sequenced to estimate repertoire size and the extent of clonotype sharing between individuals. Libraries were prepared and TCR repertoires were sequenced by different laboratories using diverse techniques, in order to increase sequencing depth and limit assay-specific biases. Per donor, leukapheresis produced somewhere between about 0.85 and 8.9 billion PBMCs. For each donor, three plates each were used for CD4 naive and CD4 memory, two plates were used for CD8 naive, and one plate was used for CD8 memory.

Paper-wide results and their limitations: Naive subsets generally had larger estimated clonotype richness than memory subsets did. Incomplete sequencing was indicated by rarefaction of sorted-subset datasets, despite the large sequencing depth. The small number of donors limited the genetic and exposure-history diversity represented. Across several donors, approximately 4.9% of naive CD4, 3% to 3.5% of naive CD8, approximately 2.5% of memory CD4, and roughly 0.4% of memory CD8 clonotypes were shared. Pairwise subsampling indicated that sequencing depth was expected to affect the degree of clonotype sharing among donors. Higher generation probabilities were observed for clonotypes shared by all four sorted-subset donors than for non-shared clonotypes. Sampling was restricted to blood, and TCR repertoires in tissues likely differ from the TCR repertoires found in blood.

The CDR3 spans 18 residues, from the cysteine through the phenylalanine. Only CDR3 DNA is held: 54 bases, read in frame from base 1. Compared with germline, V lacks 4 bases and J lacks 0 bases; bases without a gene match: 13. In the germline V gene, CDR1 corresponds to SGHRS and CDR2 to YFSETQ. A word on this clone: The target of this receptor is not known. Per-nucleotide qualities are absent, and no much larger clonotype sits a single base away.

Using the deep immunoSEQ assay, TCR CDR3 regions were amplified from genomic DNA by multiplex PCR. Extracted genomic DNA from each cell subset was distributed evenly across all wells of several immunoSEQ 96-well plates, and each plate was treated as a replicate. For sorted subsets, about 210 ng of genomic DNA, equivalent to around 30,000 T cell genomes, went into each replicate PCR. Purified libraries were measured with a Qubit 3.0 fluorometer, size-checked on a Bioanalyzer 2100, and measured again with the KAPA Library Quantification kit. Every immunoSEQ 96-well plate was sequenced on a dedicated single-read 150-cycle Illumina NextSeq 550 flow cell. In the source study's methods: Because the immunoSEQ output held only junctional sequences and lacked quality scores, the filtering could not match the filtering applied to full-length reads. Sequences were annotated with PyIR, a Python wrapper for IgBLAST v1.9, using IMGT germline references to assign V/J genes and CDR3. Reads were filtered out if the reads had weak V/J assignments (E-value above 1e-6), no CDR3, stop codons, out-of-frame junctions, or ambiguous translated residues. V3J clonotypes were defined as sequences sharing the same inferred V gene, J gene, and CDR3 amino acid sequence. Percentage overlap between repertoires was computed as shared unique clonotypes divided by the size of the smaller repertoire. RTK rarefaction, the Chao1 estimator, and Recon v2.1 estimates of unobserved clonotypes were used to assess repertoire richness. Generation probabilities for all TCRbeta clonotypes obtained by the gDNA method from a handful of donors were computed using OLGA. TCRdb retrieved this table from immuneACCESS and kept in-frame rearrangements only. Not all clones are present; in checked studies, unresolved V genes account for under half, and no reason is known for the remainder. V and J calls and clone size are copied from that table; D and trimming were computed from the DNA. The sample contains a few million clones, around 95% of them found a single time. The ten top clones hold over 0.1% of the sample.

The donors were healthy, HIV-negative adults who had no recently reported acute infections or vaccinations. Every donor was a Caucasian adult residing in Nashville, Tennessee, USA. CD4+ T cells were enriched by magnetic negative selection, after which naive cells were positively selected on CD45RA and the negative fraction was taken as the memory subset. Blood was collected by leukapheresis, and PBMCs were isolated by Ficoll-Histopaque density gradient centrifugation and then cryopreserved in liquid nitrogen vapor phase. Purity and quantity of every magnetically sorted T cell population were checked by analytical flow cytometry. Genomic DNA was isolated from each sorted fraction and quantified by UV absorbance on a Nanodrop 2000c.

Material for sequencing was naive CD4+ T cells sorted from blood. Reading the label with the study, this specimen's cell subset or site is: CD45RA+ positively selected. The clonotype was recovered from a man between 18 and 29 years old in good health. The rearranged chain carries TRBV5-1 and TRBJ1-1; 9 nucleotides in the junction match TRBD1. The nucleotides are TGCGCCAGCAGCCGAGGACAGGGGTCCGCTTCAATGAACACTGAAGCTTTCTTT. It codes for CASSRGQGSASMNTEAFF.